This is a list of T cell receptor beta chains from one sample in a study of T cell changes during pregnancy in multiple sclerosis. Here immunoSEQ multiplex PCR was the method, and the copy in TCRdb shows in-frame clones only, minus some. The profile covers approximately 66,000 clones, with 92% appearing a single time and less than 2% taken by the ten largest. The sequenced sample was peripheral blood, obtained in the third trimester of pregnancy. Receptors were obtained from a female donor in good health, enrolled as a control in a pregnancy study. The CDR3 runs from the conserved cysteine through the conserved F or W. A D gene is named only where the DNA matches it firmly. Expanded clones are given a class, and other clones once, few, many or no size at all.

TRBV5-6	TRBJ2-5	.	.	TGTGCCAGCAGCTTGGTGGGGCGGGGAGAAGAGACCCAGTACTTC	CASSLVGRGEETQYF
TRBV5-6	TRBJ1-1	.	.	TGTGCCAGCAGCTTGGAGCTCAGGCGCGCTGAAGCTTTCTTT	CASSLELRRAEAFF
TRBV7-2	TRBJ2-3	TRBD2	.	TGTGCCAGCAGCTTAGGGACTAGAATGTCAGATACGCAGTATTTT	CASSLGTRMSDTQYF
TRBV5-1	TRBJ1-2	TRBD1	.	TGCGCCAGCAGCGCGGACAGGGCTAACTATGGCTACACCTTC	CASSADRANYGYTF
TRBV7-8	TRBJ2-7	TRBD2	.	TGTGCCAGCAGCTTAGAAGCGGCTAGCGGGAGTATGTGGTACGAGCAGTACTTC	CASSLEAASGSMWYEQYF
TRBV7-3	TRBJ2-3	TRBD1	.	TGTGCCAGCAGCTCAAGCAGGGGGACAGATACGCAGTATTTT	CASSSSRGTDTQYF
TRBV18	TRBJ1-4	.	.	TGTGCCAGCTCACCAACCAGAGCAGGGCTAGTTGCAACTAATGAAAAACTGTTTTTT	CASSPTRAGLVATNEKLFF
TRBV4-2	TRBJ2-3	TRBD2	once	TGTGCCAGCACGCTAGCGGGAGCAGATACGCAGTATTTT	CASTLAGADTQYF
TRBV19	TRBJ2-7	TRBD1	.	TGTGCCAGCCGCGGACAGGGGGTCCACGAGCAGTACTTC	CASRGQGVHEQYF
TRBV4-1	TRBJ2-7	TRBD1	.	TGCGCCAGCAGCCAACGGGACAGGGGACTACGAGAGCAGTACTTC	CASSQRDRGLREQYF
TRBV18	TRBJ1-4	.	.	TGTGCCAGCGGGACATACGTTGGGGAAAAACTGTTTTTT	CASGTYVGEKLFF
TRBV28	TRBJ2-3	.	.	TGTGCCAGCAGTTTAACTGCTTACACAGATACGCAGTATTTT	CASSLTAYTDTQYF
TRBV14	TRBJ2-1	TRBD2	.	TGTGCCAGCAGCCGGACTAGCGGGATATTCAATGAGCAGTTCTTC	CASSRTSGIFNEQFF
TRBV4-3	TRBJ1-2	.	.	TGCGCCAGCACACTGCACAGGGTGGGCTATGGCTACACCTTC	CASTLHRVGYGYTF
TRBV6-1	TRBJ2-3	.	.	TGTGCCAGCCTAACAGAAGATACGCAGTATTTT	CASLTEDTQYF
TRBV19	TRBJ2-5	.	.	TGTGCCAGTAGTCCCGGCGGGGGCGCGGAGACCCAGTACTTC	CASSPGGGAETQYF
TRBV29-1	TRBJ1-4	TRBD1	.	TGCAGCGTTGATGGGGGACAGGGAGAAAAACTGTTTTTT	CSVDGGQGEKLFF
TRBV4-2	TRBJ2-3	TRBD1	.	TGTGCCAGCAGCCAAGAGGGCAGGGGGCCAGATACGCAGTATTTT	CASSQEGRGPDTQYF
TRBV7-7	TRBJ2-1	TRBD2	.	TGTGCTAGCAGCTTCTGGCTAGCGGCTCCAAATGAGCAGTTCTTC	CASSFWLAAPNEQFF
TRBV5-6	TRBJ2-5	TRBD2	.	TGTGCCAGCAGCTTGGGGGGGACTAAGGAGACCCAGTACTTC	CASSLGGTKETQYF
TRBV4-1	TRBJ2-5	.	once	TGCGCCAGCAGCCAAGATAGGGGTCGGGAGACCCAGTACTTC	CASSQDRGRETQYF
TRBV5-1	TRBJ2-5	TRBD2	.	TGCGCCAGCAGCCCGGGACTAGCGGGAGTCTCTGAAGAGACCCAGTACTTC	CASSPGLAGVSEETQYF
TRBV27	TRBJ1-6	.	few	TGTGCCAGCAGTTTAAGCGGGGGGTTAAATTCACCCCTCCACTTT	CASSLSGGLNSPLHF
TRBV29-1	TRBJ1-2	.	.	TGCAGCGTTGAAGTAGGACAAAAATCGGAATGGGGCTACACCTTC	CSVEVGQKSEWGYTF
TRBV5-6	TRBJ2-5	.	.	TGTGCCAGCAGCTTGCCGTTCGGGGTGGAAGAGACCCAGTACTTC	CASSLPFGVEETQYF
TRBV7-3	TRBJ2-3	.	.	TGTGCCAGCAGCTCCTCAGGGTGGATCCTAGAAGGAGATACGCAGTATTTT	CASSSSGWILEGDTQYF
TRBV6-1	TRBJ2-6	TRBD1	.	TGTGCCAGCAGTGGGACAGGGGGAGGGGCCAACGTCCTGACTTTC	CASSGTGGGANVLTF
TRBV7-2	TRBJ1-5	TRBD1	.	TGTGCCAGCAGCTTGGGACAGGGGTATCAGCCCCAGCATTTT	CASSLGQGYQPQHF
TRBV28	TRBJ2-3	.	.	TGTGCCAGCAGTCCTTCAGGACTGGGGAACACAGATACGCAGTATTTT	CASSPSGLGNTDTQYF
TRBV28	TRBJ2-2	.	.	TGTGCCAGCAGTTTTAATGGACACTCAAACACCGGGGAGCTGTTTTTT	CASSFNGHSNTGELFF
TRBV5-1	TRBJ2-1	TRBD2	.	TGCGCCAGCAGCCAGCTAGCGGGAGCGAATTTCAATGAGCAGTTCTTC	CASSQLAGANFNEQFF
TRBV6-1	TRBJ2-1	TRBD2	.	TGTGCCAGCACCCCTGTAGCGGGAGGTTACAATGAGCAGTTCTTC	CASTPVAGGYNEQFF
TRBV10-3	TRBJ2-5	.	.	TGTGCCATCGGTCGCGGGGAAGAGACCCAGTACTTC	CAIGRGEETQYF
TRBV25-1	TRBJ2-1	.	.	TGTGCCAGCAGTGTGGCAGCCCGGGGGGAGCAGTTCTTC	CASSVAARGEQFF
TRBV30	TRBJ2-3	TRBD2	.	TGTGCCTGGAGCCTCCCGGGGGGGCAAGATACGCAGTATTTT	CAWSLPGGQDTQYF
TRBV5-1	TRBJ2-3	.	.	TGCGCCAGCAGCTTGGGCCGGTTGGAGGTCCGGCCAGATACGCAGTATTTT	CASSLGRLEVRPDTQYF
TRBV14	TRBJ1-6	.	.	TGTGCCAGCAGCCCACTAAGTTCACCCCTCCACTTT	CASSPLSSPLHF
TRBV6-6	TRBJ1-4	.	.	TGTGCCAGCAGTTACACGGAGGAAAAACTGTTTTTT	CASSYTEEKLFF
TRBV4-2	TRBJ2-1	.	.	TGTGCCAGCAGCCAAGATGCCGGGGATGAGCAGTTCTTC	CASSQDAGDEQFF
TRBV7-2	TRBJ2-5	TRBD2	once	TGTGCCAGCAGCTTAGTAAGCGGGATCGCAGAGACCCAGTACTTC	CASSLVSGIAETQYF
TRBV9	TRBJ1-2	.	.	TGTGCCAGCAGCTCCTTTGTGGGGGCCAACTATGGCTACACCTTC	CASSSFVGANYGYTF
TRBV6-4	TRBJ1-2	TRBD1	.	TGTGCCAGCAGCCCCGGACAGGGAGGCTATGGCTACACCTTC	CASSPGQGGYGYTF
TRBV30	TRBJ2-3	.	.	TGTGCCTGGAGTGTAGGCGGGATTAGCACAGATACGCAGTATTTT	CAWSVGGISTDTQYF
TRBV6-5	TRBJ2-2	.	.	TGTGCCAGCAGCTCGGGGGACTCCCACACCGGGGAGCTGTTTTTT	CASSSGDSHTGELFF
TRBV5-1	TRBJ2-6	TRBD1	.	TGCGCCAGCAGCTTGGAGGGGGCCGTATCTGGGGCCAACGTCCTGACTTTC	CASSLEGAVSGANVLTF
TRBV6-1	TRBJ2-7	TRBD1	.	TGTGCCAACGCTGCTGGGACAGGGGGCTACGAGCAGTACTTC	CANAAGTGGYEQYF
TRBV15	TRBJ2-1	.	.	TGTGCCACCAGCAGAGATGAGGTCGTTGGGCAGTTCTTC	CATSRDEVVGQFF
TRBV7-9	TRBJ2-7	TRBD2	.	TGTGCCAGCAGCCCTTCGGGAGGCGGCCACGAGCAGTACTTC	CASSPSGGGHEQYF
TRBV7-9	TRBJ2-1	TRBD2	.	TGTGCCAGCAGCTTTGGCGGGAGTGGGAGCTCCTACAATGAGCAGTTCTTC	CASSFGGSGSSYNEQFF
TRBV7-9	TRBJ2-1	TRBD1	.	TGTGCCAGCAGCCACCGGACAGGATACAATGAGCAGTTCTTC	CASSHRTGYNEQFF
TRBV27	TRBJ2-1	TRBD2	.	TGTGCCAGCAGTCCGGGGACTAGCGGTCATGAGCAGTTCTTC	CASSPGTSGHEQFF
TRBV7-9	TRBJ2-2	.	.	TGTGCCAGCAGCTCCCACCAGGACAGACTTACCGGGGAGCTGTTTTTT	CASSSHQDRLTGELFF
TRBV19	TRBJ1-4	.	.	TGTGCCAGTAGTTCCCTCGGGACAACTAATGAAAAACTGTTTTTT	CASSSLGTTNEKLFF